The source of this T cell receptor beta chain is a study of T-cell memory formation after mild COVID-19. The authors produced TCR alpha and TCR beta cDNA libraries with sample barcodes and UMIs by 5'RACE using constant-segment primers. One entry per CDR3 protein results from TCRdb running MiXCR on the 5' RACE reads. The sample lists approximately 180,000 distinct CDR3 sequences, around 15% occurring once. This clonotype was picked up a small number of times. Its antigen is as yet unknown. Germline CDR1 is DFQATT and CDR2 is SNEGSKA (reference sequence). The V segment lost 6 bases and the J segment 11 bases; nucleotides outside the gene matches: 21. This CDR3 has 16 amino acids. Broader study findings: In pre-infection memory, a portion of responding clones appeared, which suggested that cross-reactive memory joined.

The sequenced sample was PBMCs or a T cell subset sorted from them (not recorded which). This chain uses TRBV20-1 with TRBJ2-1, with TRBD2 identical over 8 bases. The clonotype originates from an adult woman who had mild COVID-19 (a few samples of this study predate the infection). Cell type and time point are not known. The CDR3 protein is CSAHHEAIAGTDKQFF. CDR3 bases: TGCAGTGCCCATCACGAGGCTATAGCGGGGACTGATAAGCAGTTCTTC.